Below are 22 T cell receptor beta chains sequenced from a single sample in a study of blood T cell repertoires in COVID-19. Method: immunoSEQ multiplex PCR; TCRdb's copy keeps in-frame clones and lacks some. This table holds around 380,000 clones, over 65% found once. Specimen: peripheral blood. The receptors here all came from a human donor with acute or convalescent COVID-19. The donor label of this sample is uncertain.

Only a few counts were recorded for this clone. This sequence joins TRBV7-9 and TRBJ2-6; 9 bases line up with TRBD1. The CDR3 runs 19 residues. After removal of 4 bases from V and 2 bases from J, the junction contained 12 bases not matched to a gene. Germline CDR1 reads SEHNR; CDR2 reads FQNEAQ (reference sequence). The CDR3 loop is CASSSLPGQGIAGANVLTF. In DNA, the CDR3 is TGTGCCAGCAGCTCCTTGCCGGGACAGGGAATCGCTGGGGCCAACGTCCTGACTTTC. Combining the CDR3 with reference TRBV7-9 and TRBJ2-6 gives the whole variable domain DTGVSQNPRHKITKRGQNVTFRCDPISEHNRLYWYRQTLGQGPEFLTYFQNEAQLEKSRLLSDRFSAERPKGSFSTLEIQRTEQGDSAMYLCASSSLPGQGIAGANVLTFGAGSRLTVL.

V usage is TRBV11-2 and J usage is TRBJ1-2; D is unclear. V lost 3 bases, J lost 3 bases, and 8 bases lay in between. The CDR3 has 13 residues. Germline CDR1 is SGHAT and CDR2 is FQNNGV. For the CDR3, the DNA is TGTGCCAGCAGCTTCCAAAGAGACTATGGCTACACCTTC. Its translation is CASSFQRDYGYTF. Using reference TRBV11-2 and TRBJ1-2 for the parts outside the CDR3, the full variable domain is EAGVAQSPRYKIIEKRQSVAFWCNPISGHATLYWYQQILGQGPKLLIQFQNNGVVDDSQLPKDRFSAERLKGVDSTLKIQPAKLEDSAVYLCASSFQRDYGYTFGSGTRLTVV.

The rearrangement uses TRBV12-3 or TRBV12-4 and TRBJ1-2, with D unresolved. Trimming left V 8 bases short and J 3 bases short, with 10 bases between. The CDR3 has 12 residues. CDR3 DNA: TGTGCCAGCCATCGCGGGGACTATGGCTACACCTTC. Encoded protein: CASHRGDYGYTF.

The chain has TRBV5-1 and TRBJ1-1, with D perhaps TRBD1 (5 bases). CDR1 and CDR2 from the germline V gene are SGHRS and YFSETQ. This CDR3 contains 15 residues. V was clipped by 4 bases and J by 4 bases, with 17 bases between them. This CDR3 reads CASSPLTARATEAFF. The CDR3 nucleotides read TGCGCCAGCAGCCCTCTGACAGCCCGGGCCACTGAAGCTTTCTTT.

This clone was found a few times. In DNA form, the CDR3 reads TGTGCCAGCGACAGGGATTCCTCTGGGGCCAACGTCCTGACTTTC. Translation: CASDRDSSGANVLTF. The V call is TRBV6-5, the J call TRBJ2-6; TRBD1 agrees at 7 bases. Germline V gene data show CDR1 as MNHEY and CDR2 as SVGAGI. The CDR3 extends over 15 amino acids. Losses at the gene ends were 8 bases for V and 0 bases for J; bases not matched to a gene: 4.

The sample holds a few counts of this clone. The chain links TRBV4-1 to TRBJ2-3; 9 bases are shared with TRBD2. Germline CDR1 reads MGHRA; CDR2 reads YSYEKL. V gave up 4 bases and J gave up 6 bases; unmatched junction bases: 17. This CDR3 has 18 residues. The CDR3 loop reads CASSPKTLISGSKDTQYF. In DNA, the CDR3 is TGCGCCAGCAGCCCAAAGACGCTAATTAGCGGGAGTAAGGATACGCAGTATTTT.

This clone was recorded once. The chain employs TRBV30 and TRBJ2-7; 8 nucleotides match TRBD2. In germline, CDR1 is GTSNPN, CDR2 SVGIG (reference sequence). V dropped 2 bases and J dropped 7; count of bases not matched to a gene: 22. CDR3 size: 18 residues. The CDR3 loop is CAWSTPGGGRSWAGEQYF. CDR3 sequence (DNA): TGTGCCTGGAGTACCCCAGGAGGCGGGAGGAGTTGGGCTGGGGAGCAGTACTTC.

This clone was seen a single time. This chain uses TRBV7-4 with TRBJ2-7; D not certain. CDR1 and CDR2 (germline): SGHVT, SQSDAQ. The CDR3 totals 13 residues. Trimming removed 3 bases from V and 4 bases from J, with 10 bases in between. This CDR3 is CASSLGRFYEQYF. CDR3 in DNA: TGTGCCAGCAGCTTGGGCAGATTTTACGAGCAGTACTTC.

The chain couples TRBV29-1 to TRBJ2-5; D ambiguous. This CDR3 comprises 10 residues. Germline values: CDR1 SQVTM, CDR2 ANQGSEA. Trimming shortened V by 6 bases and J by 8 bases, and 10 bases separated the two germline ends. The CDR3 sequence is CSVGRGTQYF. CDR3 DNA: TGCAGCGTCGGTAGAGGTACCCAGTACTTC. Drawing the rest from reference TRBV29-1 and TRBJ2-5, the complete variable domain is SAVISQKPSRDICQRGTSLTIQCQVDSQVTMMFWYRQQPGQSLTLIATANQGSEATYESGFVIDKFPISRPNLTFSTLTVSNMSPEDSSIYLCSVGRGTQYFGPGTRLLVL.

This chain uses TRBV6-5 with TRBJ1-2; D not certain. The germline gives CDR1 MNHEY, CDR2 SVGAGI. V dropped 8 bases and J dropped 0 bases, with 13 bases sitting between them. The CDR3 sequence is 14 residues long. The CDR3 DNA reads TGTGCCAGCCTGAACAGCTTTACTAACTATGGCTACACCTTC. This encodes CASLNSFTNYGYTF.

The chain recombines TRBV5-5 with TRBJ1-5; 7 positions match TRBD1. Germline V gives CDR1 SGHKS, CDR2 YYEKEE (reference sequence). The ends lost 4 bases at V and 7 bases at J; junction bases unmatched: 14. The CDR3 runs 16 residues. The CDR3 DNA reads as TGTGCCAGCAGCCCTGAACAGGGGCGGGACGAGCAGCCCCAGCATTTT. As protein: CASSPEQGRDEQPQHF.

The gene calls are TRBV3-1 (or the pseudogene TRBV3-2) and TRBJ2-3; D may be TRBD2 (7 bases). In germline, CDR1 is LGHDT, CDR2 YNNKEL (reference sequence). Trimming pared 4 bases from V and 1 base from J, leaving 9 bases between. This CDR3 contains 14 residues. The chain's CDR3 is CASSRRGRTDTQYF. In nucleotides, the CDR3 is TGTGCCAGCAGCCGGCGGGGGCGCACAGATACGCAGTATTTT.

This clone came up a few times. The chain couples TRBV6-1 to TRBJ2-3; TRBD2 matches 11 bases. Trimming cost V 0 bases and J 2 bases; bases outside gene matches: 4. The CDR3 totals 17 residues. Germline V gene lookup returns CDR1 MNHNS and CDR2 SASEGT. The CDR3 region has the DNA TGTGCCAGCAGTGAAGCTAGACTAGCGGGGATCACAGATACGCAGTATTTT. This codes for CASSEARLAGITDTQYF.

V and J are TRBV5-1 and TRBJ1-2, with 7 bases matching TRBD1. Germline V gene sequence: CDR1 SGHRS, CDR2 YFSETQ. The CDR3 loop spans 14 amino acids. V was clipped by 4 bases and J by 1 base; unmatched bases: 4. The CDR3 coding sequence is TGCGCCAGCAGCCCGGGACAGTTTAACTATGGCTACACCTTC. Its protein is CASSPGQFNYGYTF.

This clone was seen a single time. This chain joins TRBV6-1 and TRBJ1-1; 7 bases line up with TRBD1. Germline V gene data show CDR1 as MNHNS and CDR2 as SASEGT. V was clipped by 4 bases and J by 2 bases; unmatched bases: 10. The length of the CDR3 is 16 residues. The CDR3 here is CASSGQDRTFNTEAFF. The CDR3, as DNA: TGTGCCAGCAGTGGCCAGGACAGGACCTTCAACACTGAAGCTTTCTTT.

The rearrangement uses TRBV10-3 and TRBJ1-1; no reliable D call. Trimming pared 0 bases from V and 11 bases from J, leaving 16 bases between. CDR1 and CDR2 from the germline V gene are ENHRY and SYGVKD. This CDR3 has 14 amino acids. The DNA for the CDR3 is TGTGCCATCAGTGAGTCTGAGATCTCCCTTGTGGCTTTCTTT. Translating gives CAISESEISLVAFF.

Turning to this clone: Different DNA sequences within this sample yield the same CDR3. The rearrangement links TRBV18 to TRBJ1-5; D is perhaps TRBD1 (6 bases). Germline values: CDR1 KGHSH, CDR2 LQKENI. Trimming removed 3 bases at V and 3 bases at J, with 9 bases between. The CDR3 contains 14 residues. The CDR3 loop reads CASSPGQNNQPQHF. DNA of the CDR3: TGTGCCAGCTCACCCGGACAGAACAATCAGCCCCAGCATTTT.

V is TRBV29-1 and J is TRBJ1-1; possibly TRBD1 for D (5 bases). Germline V gene lookup returns CDR1 SQVTM and CDR2 ANQGSEA. Trimming took 4 bases from V and 1 from J, leaving 13 bases between them. This CDR3 has 14 amino acids. The CDR3 is CSVGVRDWNTEAFF. The CDR3 DNA is TGCAGCGTTGGGGTCAGGGATTGGAACACTGAAGCTTTCTTT. Drawing the rest from reference TRBV29-1 and TRBJ1-1, the complete variable domain is SAVISQKPSRDICQRGTSLTIQCQVDSQVTMMFWYRQQPGQSLTLIATANQGSEATYESGFVIDKFPISRPNLTFSTLTVSNMSPEDSSIYLCSVGVRDWNTEAFFGQGTRLTVV.

V usage is TRBV30 and J usage is TRBJ1-1; D uncertain. CDR1 is GTSNPN and CDR2 is SVGIG in the germline V gene (reference sequence). The CDR3 sequence is 12 residues long. V gave up 1 base and J gave up 4 bases, with 7 bases separating them. The DNA for the CDR3 is TGTGCCTGGAGTGGGCAAAGCACTGAAGCTTTCTTT. Translated: CAWSGQSTEAFF.

As concerns this clone: The junction differs from germline at one of its ends, possibly a read error. The same CDR3 is also encoded by other DNA sequences in this sample. V and J are TRBV5-1 and TRBJ2-5, with TRBD1 matching 9 bases. Germline loops: CDR1 SGHRS, CDR2 YFSETQ. This CDR3 comprises 13 residues. The CDR3, as DNA: TGCGCCAGCAGTTTGGGACAGGGAGAGACCCAGTACTTC. It yields the protein CASSLGQGETQYF.

CDR3 loop: CAWSSPGSGDSPLHF. In DNA, the CDR3 is TGTGCCTGGAGTTCCCCCGGCAGCGGTGATTCACCCCTCCACTTT. The chain is built from TRBV30 and TRBJ1-6; D ambiguous. The CDR3 contains 15 residues. CDR1 is GTSNPN and CDR2 is SVGIG in the germline V gene (reference sequence). The germline V and J ends were trimmed by 2 bases and 8 bases, with 16 bases remaining between them.

The genes are TRBV6-5 and TRBJ1-1; 11 bases fit TRBD1. V lost 4 bases to trimming and J lost 4 bases; unmatched junction nucleotides: 5. The CDR3 is 15 amino acids. Germline CDR1 reads MNHEY; CDR2 reads SVGAGI. CDR3 in amino acids: CASSSAGTGGTEAFF. As DNA, the CDR3 is TGTGCCAGCAGTTCTGCCGGGACAGGGGGCACTGAAGCTTTCTTT.